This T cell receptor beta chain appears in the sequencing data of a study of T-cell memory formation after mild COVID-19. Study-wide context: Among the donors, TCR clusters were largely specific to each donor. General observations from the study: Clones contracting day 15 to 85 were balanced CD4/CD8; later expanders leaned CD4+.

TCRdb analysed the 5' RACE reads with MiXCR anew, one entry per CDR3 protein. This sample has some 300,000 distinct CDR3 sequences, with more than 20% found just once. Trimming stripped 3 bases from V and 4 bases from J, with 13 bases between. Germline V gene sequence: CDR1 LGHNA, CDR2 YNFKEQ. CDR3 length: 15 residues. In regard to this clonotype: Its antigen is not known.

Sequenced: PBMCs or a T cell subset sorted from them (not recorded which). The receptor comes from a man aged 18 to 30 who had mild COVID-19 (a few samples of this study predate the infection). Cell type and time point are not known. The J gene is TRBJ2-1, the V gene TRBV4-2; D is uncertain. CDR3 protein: CASSQLDPPYNEQFF. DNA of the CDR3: TGTGCCAGCAGCCAGCTCGATCCCCCTTACAATGAGCAGTTCTTC.